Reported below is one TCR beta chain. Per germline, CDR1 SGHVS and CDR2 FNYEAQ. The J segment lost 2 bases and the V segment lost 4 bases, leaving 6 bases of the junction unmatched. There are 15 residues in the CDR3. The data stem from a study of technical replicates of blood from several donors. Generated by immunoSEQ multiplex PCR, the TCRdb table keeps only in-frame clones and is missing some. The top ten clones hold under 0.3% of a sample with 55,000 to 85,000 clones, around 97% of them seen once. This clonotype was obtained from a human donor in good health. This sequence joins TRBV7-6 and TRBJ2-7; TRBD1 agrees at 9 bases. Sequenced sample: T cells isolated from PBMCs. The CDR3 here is CASSSPGQGTYEQYF. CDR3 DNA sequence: TGTGCCAGCAGCTCTCCGGGACAGGGAACCTACGAGCAGTACTTC. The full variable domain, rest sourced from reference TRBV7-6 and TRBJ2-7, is GAGVSQSPRYKVTKRGQDVALRCDPISGHVSLYWYRQALGQGPEFLTYFNYEAQQDKSGLPNDRFSAERPEGSISTLTIQRTEQRDSAMYRCASSSPGQGTYEQYFGPGTRLTVT.